A selection of T cell receptor beta chains follows, all from one sample in a study of Ad26.COV2.S vaccination and SARS-CoV-2 variants. Some clones are missing from TCRdb's copy, which holds only in-frame ones; the method was immunoSEQ multiplex PCR. The sample has about 350,000 clones, about 88% seen once. This specimen consisted of peripheral blood, obtained in a trial of Ad26.COV2.S vaccine versus placebo. Source of these receptors: a person aged 18-60 years who received the Ad26.COV2.S COVID-19 vaccine or a placebo. CDR3s include the opening cysteine and the closing phenylalanine or tryptophan. A D gene is named only where the DNA matches it firmly. Not all rows give a size; the values are once, few, many and, for expanded clones, a class.

V gene: TRBV4-1
clone size: .
D gene: .
J gene: TRBJ1-5
CDR3 DNA: TGCGCCAGCAGCCAAGTTTTGGGGAATCAGCCCCAGCATTTT
CDR3 protein: CASSQVLGNQPQHF

V gene: TRBV4-2
clone size: .
D gene: .
J gene: TRBJ2-3
CDR3 DNA: TGTGCCAGCAGCCAAGAGTCGACGCCGCGAAGCACAGATACGCAGTATTTT
CDR3 protein: CASSQESTPRSTDTQYF

V gene: TRBV11-2
clone size: few
D gene: .
J gene: TRBJ1-5
CDR3 DNA: TGTGCCAGCAGCTTAGGGAGGGCAACTAATCAGCCCCAGCATTTT
CDR3 protein: CASSLGRATNQPQHF

V gene: TRBV5-6
clone size: .
D gene: .
J gene: TRBJ1-4
CDR3 DNA: TGTGCCAGCAGCTTGGGGCCCAACGAGGAACTGTTTTTT
CDR3 protein: CASSLGPNEELFF

V gene: TRBV6-2/TRBV6-3
clone size: .
D gene: .
J gene: TRBJ2-5
CDR3 DNA: TGTGCCAGCAGTTACGTAGCCCAGACCCAGTACTTC
CDR3 protein: CASSYVAQTQYF

V gene: TRBV7-2
clone size: .
D gene: TRBD2
J gene: TRBJ2-7
CDR3 DNA: TGTGCCAGCAGCGAGGGACTAGCGCGCGAGCAGTACTTC
CDR3 protein: CASSEGLAREQYF

V gene: TRBV12-3/TRBV12-4
clone size: .
D gene: .
J gene: TRBJ2-7
CDR3 DNA: TGTGCCAGCAGTTTCTCAGGCTACGAGCAGTACTTC
CDR3 protein: CASSFSGYEQYF

V gene: TRBV10-3
clone size: .
D gene: .
J gene: TRBJ2-5
CDR3 DNA: TGTGCCATCAGTGAGACGCCGGATTACCAAGAGACCCAGTACTTC
CDR3 protein: CAISETPDYQETQYF

V gene: TRBV20-1
clone size: .
D gene: .
J gene: TRBJ2-7
CDR3 DNA: TGCAGTGCTAGTTCGGGGCACGAGCAGTACTTC
CDR3 protein: CSASSGHEQYF

V gene: TRBV28
clone size: few
D gene: .
J gene: TRBJ2-2
CDR3 DNA: TGTGCCAGCAGTTTATATGGACTCCACGCGAACACCGGGGAGCTGTTTTTT
CDR3 protein: CASSLYGLHANTGELFF

V gene: TRBV18
clone size: .
D gene: .
J gene: TRBJ2-2
CDR3 DNA: TGTGCCAGCTCACAGACCGCCAACACCGGGGAGCTGTTTTTT
CDR3 protein: CASSQTANTGELFF

V gene: TRBV13
clone size: .
D gene: TRBD1
J gene: TRBJ2-5
CDR3 DNA: TGTGCCAGCAGTAGGGGGCAGAAGACCCAGTACTTC
CDR3 protein: CASSRGQKTQYF

V gene: TRBV28
clone size: .
D gene: .
J gene: TRBJ2-6
CDR3 DNA: TGTGCCAGCAGTTTCCCGGCGCCCGGGGCCAACGTCCTGACTTTC
CDR3 protein: CASSFPAPGANVLTF

V gene: TRBV21-1
clone size: .
D gene: .
J gene: TRBJ2-7
CDR3 DNA: TGTGCCAGCAGCAGACGACAGGGTGAGTACGAGCAGTACTTC
CDR3 protein: CASSRRQGEYEQYF

V gene: TRBV28
clone size: once
D gene: .
J gene: TRBJ1-2
CDR3 DNA: TGTGCCAGCGGTGACAGGACCTTCCATGCAGGCTACACCTTC
CDR3 protein: CASGDRTFHAGYTF

V gene: TRBV10-3
clone size: .
D gene: TRBD2
J gene: TRBJ2-1
CDR3 DNA: TGTGCCATCAGCGGGGGACTAGCGGCCTACAATGAGCAGTTCTTC
CDR3 protein: CAISGGLAAYNEQFF

V gene: TRBV6-1
clone size: .
D gene: TRBD1
J gene: TRBJ2-7
CDR3 DNA: TGTGCCAGCAGTGAGGGGGACAGGGTGTACGAGCAGTACTTC
CDR3 protein: CASSEGDRVYEQYF

V gene: TRBV14
clone size: .
D gene: .
J gene: TRBJ2-6
CDR3 DNA: TGTGCCAGCACCCCTTACGGCTCTGGGGCCAACGTCCTGACTTTC
CDR3 protein: CASTPYGSGANVLTF

V gene: TRBV24-1
clone size: .
D gene: TRBD2
J gene: TRBJ2-1
CDR3 DNA: TGTGCCACCGGGTCGGGGGGCTCCTACAATGAGCAGTTCTTC
CDR3 protein: CATGSGGSYNEQFF

V gene: TRBV5-6
clone size: .
D gene: .
J gene: TRBJ2-7
CDR3 DNA: TGTGCCAGCAGCGTCAGGGCCGACTACGAGCAGTACTTC
CDR3 protein: CASSVRADYEQYF

V gene: TRBV27
clone size: .
D gene: .
J gene: TRBJ2-7
CDR3 DNA: TGTGCCAGCAGCCAAACCTCCCGCGCGACGAGCTCCTACGAGCAGTACTTC
CDR3 protein: CASSQTSRATSSYEQYF

V gene: TRBV11-3
clone size: .
D gene: TRBD2
J gene: TRBJ2-1
CDR3 DNA: TGTGCCAGCAGCTTTACTAGCGGGGGGTACCTCTACAATGAGCAGTTCTTC
CDR3 protein: CASSFTSGGYLYNEQFF

V gene: TRBV7-9
clone size: .
D gene: TRBD2
J gene: TRBJ2-1
CDR3 DNA: TGTGCCAGCAGCTCTAGCGGGGGCTCCTACAATGAGCAGTTCTTC
CDR3 protein: CASSSSGGSYNEQFF

V gene: TRBV7-9
clone size: few
D gene: TRBD2
J gene: TRBJ2-5
CDR3 DNA: TGTGCCAGCAGCCACCGAGCCTTAGCGGGGAGGAGCCAAGAGACCCAGTACTTC
CDR3 protein: CASSHRALAGRSQETQYF

V gene: TRBV12-3/TRBV12-4
clone size: .
D gene: .
J gene: TRBJ1-4
CDR3 DNA: TGTGCCAGCAGTTTAGGGGGCGGTGAAAAACTGTTTTTT
CDR3 protein: CASSLGGGEKLFF

V gene: TRBV28
clone size: .
D gene: TRBD2
J gene: TRBJ2-1
CDR3 DNA: TGTGCCAGCAGTGCAATACTAGCGGGAGCCTCAAATGAGCAGTTCTTC
CDR3 protein: CASSAILAGASNEQFF

V gene: TRBV3-1/TRBV3-2
clone size: .
D gene: .
J gene: TRBJ2-1
CDR3 DNA: TGTGCCAGCAGCCAATTCCCTCGACAGGAATACAATGAGCAGTTCTTC
CDR3 protein: CASSQFPRQEYNEQFF

V gene: TRBV3-1/TRBV3-2
clone size: .
D gene: TRBD1
J gene: TRBJ1-2
CDR3 DNA: TGTGCCAGCAGCCAAGATTACCAGACAGGGGCTTCCCTCTGGAGAGATGGCTACACCTTC
CDR3 protein: CASSQDYQTGASLWRDGYTF

V gene: TRBV6-2/TRBV6-3
clone size: .
D gene: .
J gene: TRBJ2-1
CDR3 DNA: TGTGCCAGCAGTTACTTTTCCGGGGTCGCTGCCAATGAGCAGTTCTTC
CDR3 protein: CASSYFSGVAANEQFF

V gene: TRBV5-1
clone size: .
D gene: TRBD2
J gene: TRBJ2-1
CDR3 DNA: TGCGCCAGCAGCTTGGCTAGCGGGAGTGGCAATGAGCAGTTCTTC
CDR3 protein: CASSLASGSGNEQFF

V gene: TRBV19
clone size: .
D gene: TRBD2
J gene: TRBJ2-1
CDR3 DNA: TGTGCCAGTAGTATTCTCCTTAGGAGCGGGAGATTAATTGGCCAGTTCTTC
CDR3 protein: CASSILLRSGRLIGQFF

V gene: TRBV20-1
clone size: .
D gene: .
J gene: TRBJ2-4
CDR3 DNA: TGCAGTGCTAGTTTTGGCGGGGGCGCGGGCATTCAGTACTTC
CDR3 protein: CSASFGGGAGIQYF

V gene: TRBV25-1
clone size: few
D gene: .
J gene: TRBJ2-7
CDR3 DNA: TGTGCCAGCAGGCACAGGGATCTCTACGAGCAGTACTTC
CDR3 protein: CASRHRDLYEQYF

V gene: TRBV7-8
clone size: .
D gene: .
J gene: TRBJ1-4
CDR3 DNA: TGTGCCAGCAGATTAACAGGGACCCCTAATGAAAAACTGTTTTTT
CDR3 protein: CASRLTGTPNEKLFF

V gene: TRBV24-1
clone size: .
D gene: .
J gene: TRBJ1-3
CDR3 DNA: TGTGCCACCAGTGATTCAACGCACGGAAACACCATATATTTT
CDR3 protein: CATSDSTHGNTIYF